These T cell receptor beta chains were read from a single sample in a study of identical twins. TCRdb passed the 5' RACE reads through MiXCR, listing each CDR3 protein once. Of 200,000 to 250,000 distinct CDR3 sequences detected, about 7.5% appear once; the ten largest clones hold just under 2%. The same sample was also used in a study of yellow fever vaccine responses in identical twins.

The sample comprised memory (CD45RO+) T cells sorted from blood. These receptors were obtained from a woman aged 18 to 35 in good health. Each CDR3 is given with its conserved first and last residue. The D gene is left open where the match is weak. Size is omitted from some rows. Given values are once, few, many or a class for expanded clones.

d_call: TRBD1; clone_size: many; j_call: TRBJ1-2; v_call: TRBV6-1; cdr3_aa: CASRPDRDQGYTF; cdr3_nt: TGTGCCAGCAGACCCGACAGGGATCAAGGCTACACCTTC
d_call: -; clone_size: many; j_call: TRBJ2-6; v_call: TRBV27; cdr3_aa: CASSLRAKGAGANVLTF; cdr3_nt: TGTGCCAGCAGTTTGAGGGCAAAGGGGGCTGGGGCCAACGTCCTGACTTTC
d_call: TRBD1; clone_size: few; j_call: TRBJ2-7; v_call: TRBV12-3/TRBV12-4; cdr3_aa: CASSSLPGQGAYF; cdr3_nt: TGTGCCAGCAGTTCACTCCCCGGACAGGGCGCGTACTTC
d_call: -; clone_size: few; j_call: TRBJ1-3; v_call: TRBV20-1; cdr3_aa: CSARDMGGNTIYF; cdr3_nt: TGCAGTGCTAGAGATATGGGTGGAAACACCATATATTTT
d_call: -; clone_size: many; j_call: TRBJ2-1; v_call: TRBV5-1; cdr3_aa: CASSSLPNEQFF; cdr3_nt: TGCGCCAGCAGCTCGTTGCCTAATGAGCAGTTCTTC
d_call: -; clone_size: many; j_call: TRBJ2-7; v_call: TRBV4-3; cdr3_aa: CASSQEVVRYEQYF; cdr3_nt: TGCGCCAGCAGCCAAGAGGTGGTCCGCTACGAGCAGTACTTC
d_call: -; clone_size: few; j_call: TRBJ2-7; v_call: TRBV21-1; cdr3_aa: CASSIKGARGEQYF; cdr3_nt: TGTGCCAGCAGCATCAAGGGGGCTAGGGGCGAGCAGTACTTC
d_call: -; clone_size: -; j_call: TRBJ2-5; v_call: TRBV5-1; cdr3_aa: CASSLAQGGAETQYF; cdr3_nt: TGCGCCAGCAGCTTGGCCCAGGGAGGCGCGGAGACCCAGTACTTC
d_call: -; clone_size: many; j_call: TRBJ2-1; v_call: TRBV11-1; cdr3_aa: CASSPEGQGHEQFF; cdr3_nt: TGTGCCAGCAGCCCAGAGGGTCAGGGGCATGAGCAGTTCTTC
d_call: TRBD1; clone_size: few; j_call: TRBJ2-1; v_call: TRBV12-3/TRBV12-4; cdr3_aa: CASSFGTGSYNEQFF; cdr3_nt: TGTGCCAGCAGTTTCGGGACAGGGTCTTACAATGAGCAGTTCTTC
d_call: -; clone_size: many; j_call: TRBJ2-3; v_call: TRBV2; cdr3_aa: CATSKDTSTDTQYF; cdr3_nt: TGTGCCACCTCAAAGGATACTAGCACAGATACGCAGTATTTT
d_call: -; clone_size: -; j_call: TRBJ2-7; v_call: TRBV20-1; cdr3_aa: CSARGPRDYEQYF; cdr3_nt: TGCAGTGCTAGGGGGCCCAGGGACTACGAGCAGTACTTC
d_call: TRBD1; clone_size: -; j_call: TRBJ2-3; v_call: TRBV3-1; cdr3_aa: CATSLGQGFTDTQYF; cdr3_nt: TGTGCCACCAGCCTTGGACAGGGCTTCACAGATACGCAGTATTTT
d_call: -; clone_size: few; j_call: TRBJ1-6; v_call: TRBV6-1; cdr3_aa: CASSPRGSTPLHF; cdr3_nt: TGTGCCAGCAGTCCCCGGGGATCCACACCCCTCCACTTT
d_call: TRBD1; clone_size: many; j_call: TRBJ2-3; v_call: TRBV6-2/TRBV6-3; cdr3_aa: CASSYPTGNTQYF; cdr3_nt: TGTGCCAGCAGTTACCCGACAGGGAATACGCAGTATTTT
d_call: -; clone_size: -; j_call: TRBJ1-1; v_call: TRBV11-2; cdr3_aa: CASSLRNFGNTEAFF; cdr3_nt: TGTGCCAGCAGCTTAAGGAATTTCGGGAACACTGAAGCTTTCTTT
d_call: -; clone_size: few; j_call: TRBJ1-3; v_call: TRBV5-8; cdr3_aa: CASSRPLQGLSGNTIYF; cdr3_nt: TGTGCCAGCAGCCGACCCCTACAGGGACTCTCTGGAAACACCATATATTTT
d_call: TRBD2; clone_size: few; j_call: TRBJ2-7; v_call: TRBV6-2/TRBV6-3; cdr3_aa: CASSYSWLAAAYEQYF; cdr3_nt: TGTGCCAGCAGTTACTCATGGCTAGCGGCGGCCTACGAGCAGTACTTC
d_call: -; clone_size: -; j_call: TRBJ1-1; v_call: TRBV29-1; cdr3_aa: CSVEDFQAFF; cdr3_nt: TGCAGCGTTGAAGATTTTCAAGCTTTCTTT
d_call: TRBD2; clone_size: few; j_call: TRBJ2-1; v_call: TRBV20-1; cdr3_aa: CSAETSGGAVSYNEQFF; cdr3_nt: TGCAGTGCCGAAACTAGCGGGGGGGCCGTCTCCTACAATGAGCAGTTCTTC
d_call: -; clone_size: -; j_call: TRBJ2-5; v_call: TRBV2; cdr3_aa: CASSWGRETQYF; cdr3_nt: TGTGCCAGCAGTTGGGGGCGCGAGACCCAGTACTTC
d_call: TRBD2; clone_size: many; j_call: TRBJ2-7; v_call: TRBV9; cdr3_aa: CASSEGLAINSYEQYF; cdr3_nt: TGTGCCAGCAGCGAGGGACTAGCGATTAACTCCTACGAGCAGTACTTC
d_call: TRBD2; clone_size: many; j_call: TRBJ2-7; v_call: TRBV20-1; cdr3_aa: CSASPGGTSYEQYF; cdr3_nt: TGCAGTGCTTCTCCGGGGGGGACTTCCTACGAGCAGTACTTC
d_call: -; clone_size: many; j_call: TRBJ2-5; v_call: TRBV5-1; cdr3_aa: CASSAGNSWETQYF; cdr3_nt: TGCGCCAGTAGCGCGGGCAATTCTTGGGAGACCCAGTACTTC
d_call: TRBD2; clone_size: many; j_call: TRBJ2-2; v_call: TRBV4-2; cdr3_aa: CASSHGGGNTGELFF; cdr3_nt: TGTGCCAGCAGCCACGGGGGGGGGAACACCGGGGAGCTGTTTTTT
d_call: -; clone_size: few; j_call: TRBJ2-2; v_call: TRBV2; cdr3_aa: CASRPRGSTGELFF; cdr3_nt: TGTGCCAGCCGGCCTCGGGGCAGCACCGGGGAGCTGTTTTTT
d_call: -; clone_size: few; j_call: TRBJ1-1; v_call: TRBV3-1; cdr3_aa: CASSQAAAEAFF; cdr3_nt: TGTGCCAGCAGCCAAGCGGCCGCTGAAGCTTTCTTT
d_call: -; clone_size: few; j_call: TRBJ1-2; v_call: TRBV7-2; cdr3_aa: CASSFGDNYGYTF; cdr3_nt: TGTGCCAGCAGCTTCGGCGATAACTATGGCTACACCTTC
d_call: TRBD1; clone_size: many; j_call: TRBJ1-1; v_call: TRBV18; cdr3_aa: CASSPSPTGEAFF; cdr3_nt: TGTGCCAGCTCACCATCTCCGACAGGGGAAGCTTTCTTT
d_call: TRBD1; clone_size: -; j_call: TRBJ1-5; v_call: TRBV11-1; cdr3_aa: CASSLGTGQGNQPQHF; cdr3_nt: TGTGCCAGCAGCTTAGGGACGGGACAGGGGAATCAGCCCCAGCATTTT
d_call: TRBD1; clone_size: many; j_call: TRBJ2-7; v_call: TRBV7-7; cdr3_aa: CASSHPPGQYYEQYF; cdr3_nt: TGTGCTAGCAGCCACCCCCCGGGACAGTACTACGAGCAGTACTTC
d_call: -; clone_size: many; j_call: TRBJ1-6; v_call: TRBV20-1; cdr3_aa: CSAGSGADNSPLHF; cdr3_nt: TGCAGTGCTGGGAGCGGGGCGGATAATTCACCCCTCCACTTT
d_call: -; clone_size: many; j_call: TRBJ2-5; v_call: TRBV5-1; cdr3_aa: CASSLGSTRETQYF; cdr3_nt: TGCGCCAGCAGCTTAGGCAGTACGCGGGAGACCCAGTACTTC
d_call: TRBD2; clone_size: -; j_call: TRBJ2-5; v_call: TRBV6-1; cdr3_aa: CASSEDLAEETQYF; cdr3_nt: TGTGCCAGCAGTGAAGACCTAGCGGAAGAGACCCAGTACTTC
d_call: -; clone_size: few; j_call: TRBJ2-1; v_call: TRBV7-6; cdr3_aa: CASSLVTLGNEQFF; cdr3_nt: TGTGCCAGCAGCTTAGTCACCCTGGGCAATGAGCAGTTCTTC
d_call: -; clone_size: -; j_call: TRBJ2-1; v_call: TRBV6-4; cdr3_aa: CASSDSWGFEQFF; cdr3_nt: TGTGCCAGCAGTGACTCTTGGGGTTTCGAGCAGTTCTTC
d_call: -; clone_size: few; j_call: TRBJ2-2; v_call: TRBV6-1; cdr3_aa: CATDYGRTTGELFF; cdr3_nt: TGTGCCACCGATTATGGACGGACGACCGGGGAGCTGTTTTTT
d_call: TRBD2; clone_size: many; j_call: TRBJ2-3; v_call: TRBV12-3/TRBV12-4; cdr3_aa: CASSSRLAGISTDTQYF; cdr3_nt: TGTGCCAGCAGTTCCCGACTAGCGGGAATTAGCACAGATACGCAGTATTTT
d_call: -; clone_size: -; j_call: TRBJ2-7; v_call: TRBV9; cdr3_aa: CASSVEGFNEQYF; cdr3_nt: TGTGCCAGCAGCGTAGAGGGTTTCAACGAGCAGTACTTC
d_call: TRBD1; clone_size: many; j_call: TRBJ2-7; v_call: TRBV29-1; cdr3_aa: CSAGQGAGYEQYF; cdr3_nt: TGCAGCGCAGGACAGGGGGCTGGCTACGAGCAGTACTTC
d_call: -; clone_size: few; j_call: TRBJ1-3; v_call: TRBV20-1; cdr3_aa: CSAPLMGSGNTIYF; cdr3_nt: TGCAGTGCCCCTTTGATGGGGAGTGGGAACACCATATATTTT
d_call: TRBD1; clone_size: many; j_call: TRBJ2-5; v_call: TRBV28; cdr3_aa: CASSQTGGRETQYF; cdr3_nt: TGTGCCAGCAGTCAAACAGGGGGCAGAGAGACCCAGTACTTC
d_call: -; clone_size: few; j_call: TRBJ2-7; v_call: TRBV6-2/TRBV6-3; cdr3_aa: CASSYLHRSQYF; cdr3_nt: TGTGCCAGCAGTTACCTACACCGGAGCCAGTACTTC
d_call: -; clone_size: few; j_call: TRBJ1-5; v_call: TRBV6-2/TRBV6-3; cdr3_aa: CASSPPGSYQPQHF; cdr3_nt: TGTGCCAGCAGCCCGCCGGGGTCTTATCAGCCCCAGCATTTT
d_call: TRBD1; clone_size: few; j_call: TRBJ1-2; v_call: TRBV27; cdr3_aa: CASSAGTDGAYGYTF; cdr3_nt: TGTGCCAGCAGCGCCGGGACAGACGGGGCATATGGCTACACCTTC
d_call: -; clone_size: many; j_call: TRBJ2-3; v_call: TRBV7-2; cdr3_aa: CASSALSSTDTQYF; cdr3_nt: TGTGCCAGCAGCGCTCTTAGTAGCACAGATACGCAGTATTTT
d_call: TRBD1; clone_size: many; j_call: TRBJ2-1; v_call: TRBV20-1; cdr3_aa: CSAGTGAGSYNEQFF; cdr3_nt: TGCAGTGCTGGGACAGGGGCAGGCTCCTACAATGAGCAGTTCTTC
d_call: -; clone_size: many; j_call: TRBJ2-5; v_call: TRBV19; cdr3_aa: CASKAGKEETQYF; cdr3_nt: TGTGCCAGTAAGGCAGGGAAGGAAGAGACCCAGTACTTC
d_call: -; clone_size: few; j_call: TRBJ2-7; v_call: TRBV7-2; cdr3_aa: CASSLARCQQYF; cdr3_nt: TGTGCCAGCAGCTTAGCCCGGTGCCAGCAGTACTTC
d_call: -; clone_size: many; j_call: TRBJ1-1; v_call: TRBV5-1; cdr3_aa: CASSLSGTAYTEAFF; cdr3_nt: TGCGCCAGCAGCTTAAGTGGGACGGCATACACTGAAGCTTTCTTT
d_call: -; clone_size: many; j_call: TRBJ2-1; v_call: TRBV11-2; cdr3_aa: CASSLRRLANEQFF; cdr3_nt: TGTGCCAGCAGCCTCCGGAGGCTAGCGAATGAGCAGTTCTTC
d_call: -; clone_size: -; j_call: TRBJ2-2; v_call: TRBV3-1; cdr3_aa: CASSQPTPGFSAGELFF; cdr3_nt: TGTGCCAGCAGCCAACCTACTCCGGGATTCAGCGCCGGGGAGCTGTTTTTT
d_call: TRBD2; clone_size: many; j_call: TRBJ2-1; v_call: TRBV4-1; cdr3_aa: CASSHGGLAGANEQFF; cdr3_nt: TGCGCCAGCAGCCATGGTGGACTAGCGGGAGCCAATGAGCAGTTCTTC
d_call: -; clone_size: -; j_call: TRBJ1-1; v_call: TRBV28; cdr3_aa: CASSSGGRSEAFF; cdr3_nt: TGTGCCAGCAGTTCGGGGGGGAGGTCTGAAGCTTTCTTT
d_call: TRBD2; clone_size: many; j_call: TRBJ2-3; v_call: TRBV7-2; cdr3_aa: CASSLAGVAGGTDTQYF; cdr3_nt: TGTGCCAGCAGCTTAGCGGGGGTAGCGGGGGGCACAGATACGCAGTATTTT